These T cell receptor beta chains were read from a single sample in a study of CD8+CD57+ T cells in acquired aplastic anemia. TCRdb re-derived calls from the reads in MiXCR, one entry per CDR3 protein. The sample contains about 110,000 distinct CDR3 sequences, roughly 50% of which appear only once. Sample: sorted CD4+, CD8+, or CD8+CD57+ T cells (not recorded which) from PBMCs. The receptors come from a human donor in good health, serving as a control. The CDR3 runs from the conserved cysteine through the conserved F or W. Each record gives: clone size, V gene, D gene, J gene, CDR3 DNA, CDR3 protein. D genes are given only for firm matches. Size tells how often a clone was seen (once, few, many) or the class of an expanded clone, and some rows leave it out.

once	TRBV2	.	TRBJ2-3	TGTGCCAGCAGCTTAGGGTCCACAGGTACGCAGTATTTT	CASSLGSTGTQYF
many	TRBV6-5	.	TRBJ1-2	TGTGCCAGCAGTTACCTAGCAGGGGATGGCTACACCTTC	CASSYLAGDGYTF
.	TRBV20-1	.	TRBJ2-5	TGCAGTGCTAGAGACCCGGAACTACTGGGAGAGACCCGGTACTTC	CSARDPELLGETRYF
many	TRBV5-1	.	TRBJ1-1	TGCGCCAGCAGCTTGGAGAGGGGGAACACTGAAGCTTTCTTT	CASSLERGNTEAFF
many	TRBV12-5	.	TRBJ1-5	TGTGCTAGTGGTTTGGTACCGGGGGGCAATCAGCCCCAGCATTTT	CASGLVPGGNQPQHF
.	TRBV15	.	TRBJ1-1	TGTGCCACCAGCAAAAGGGTACTCACTGAAGCTTTCTTT	CATSKRVLTEAFF
.	TRBV24-1	TRBD1	TRBJ1-5	TGTGCCACCAGTGGCCGGGACAGGGGTGGGGATCAGCCCCAGCATTTT	CATSGRDRGGDQPQHF
.	TRBV25-1	TRBD1	TRBJ1-2	TGTGCCAGCAGTGGGGCAGGGGGGAACTATGGCTACACCTTC	CASSGAGGNYGYTF
many	TRBV3-1	TRBD1	TRBJ2-7	TGTGCCAGGGGGGACAGAATACGCTCCTACGAGCAGTACTTC	CARGDRIRSYEQYF
.	TRBV2	TRBD1	TRBJ2-5	TGTGCCAGCAGTGCAGGGACAGGTTCACAAGAGACCCAGTACTTC	CASSAGTGSQETQYF
.	TRBV13	.	TRBJ2-2	TGTGCCAGCAGCTCAGACAGGAAAAACACCGGGGAGCTGTTTTTT	CASSSDRKNTGELFF
.	TRBV10-1	.	TRBJ2-2	TGTGCCAGCAGTCTAAGGGGGCAGGACACGGGGGAGCTGCTTTTT	CASSLRGQDTGELLF
many	TRBV20-1	.	TRBJ2-2	TGCAGTGCTAGATCCGGTACCGGGGAGCTGTTTTTT	CSARSGTGELFF
many	TRBV9	TRBD1	TRBJ2-7	TGTGCCAGCAGCGTCCATGATTGGGACAGGGGTTGGGAGCAGTACTTC	CASSVHDWDRGWEQYF
many	TRBV15	TRBD2	TRBJ2-7	TGTGCCACCAGCAGAGATGGTCTAGCGGGGCTCGCTAGCGAGCAGTACTTC	CATSRDGLAGLASEQYF
few	TRBV10-3	.	TRBJ2-5	TGTGCCATCAGTGAGTCGAGAGAGACCCAGTACTTC	CAISESRETQYF
.	TRBV27	.	TRBJ2-2	TGTGCCAGCAGTTTGGAGGGGGGGAACACCGGGGAGCTGTTTTTT	CASSLEGGNTGELFF
many	TRBV6-1	TRBD1	TRBJ2-1	TGTGCCAGCAGTGAAGACCCCTGGGCAGGGGGCGATGAGCAGTTCTTC	CASSEDPWAGGDEQFF
many	TRBV5-5	.	TRBJ2-5	TGTGCCAGCAGCTTGGTGGCAGGGTGGGACCAAGAGACCCAGTACTTC	CASSLVAGWDQETQYF
many	TRBV6-5	.	TRBJ1-2	TGTGCCAGCAGCTCGGACGTCGCCAACTATGGCTACACCTTC	CASSSDVANYGYTF
.	TRBV29-1	TRBD1	TRBJ1-2	TGCAGCGTCCGAACAGGGGTGGATGGCTACACCTTC	CSVRTGVDGYTF
many	TRBV10-3	.	TRBJ2-7	TGTGCCATCAAGGCGGCCATAGGGGGGATACTAGAGCAGTACTTC	CAIKAAIGGILEQYF
.	TRBV6-1	TRBD1	TRBJ1-6	TGTGCCAGCATGGTAACAGGGGTGGATTCACCCCTCCACTTT	CASMVTGVDSPLHF
many	TRBV4-1	.	TRBJ2-7	TGCGCCAGCAGCCAGTGGCGGGACAGCTCCTACGAGCAGTACTTC	CASSQWRDSSYEQYF
.	TRBV19	.	TRBJ1-2	TGTGCCAGTACCCCTAGGGGCAGGGAGCAGGATGGCTACACCTTC	CASTPRGREQDGYTF
many	TRBV27	.	TRBJ2-5	TGTGCCAGCAGTTTACTGACAGGGCCGGGGGCTCAAGAGACCCAGTACTTC	CASSLLTGPGAQETQYF
many	TRBV7-2	TRBD1	TRBJ2-7	TGTGCCAGCAGCTTAGGAGGGGGCAAGCAGTACTTC	CASSLGGGKQYF
.	TRBV19	TRBD1	TRBJ1-3	TGTGCCAGTAGTATTTCGTCGACAGGGGGAAACACCATATATTTT	CASSISSTGGNTIYF
.	TRBV24-1	.	TRBJ1-1	TGTGCCACCAGTGATGGGGGGGCGCGGAACACTGAAGCTTTCTTT	CATSDGGARNTEAFF
many	TRBV11-2	.	TRBJ2-7	TGTGCCAGCAGCTTATTTTTAAGCTACGAGCAGTACTTC	CASSLFLSYEQYF
.	TRBV29-1	TRBD1	TRBJ1-5	TGCAGCGCCGAGACAGGGGACCCCTATAGCAATCAGCCCCAGCATTTT	CSAETGDPYSNQPQHF
.	TRBV15	.	TRBJ1-6	TGTGCCACCAGCAGCGTAGATCCAGAATATAATTCACCCCTCCACTTT	CATSSVDPEYNSPLHF
many	TRBV6-2/TRBV6-3	.	TRBJ1-3	TGTGCCAGCAACCACGACAAGCCTGGAAACACCATATATTTT	CASNHDKPGNTIYF
.	TRBV19	.	TRBJ2-5	TGTGCCAGTAGTTCCGGATTGGGGGAGACCCAGTACTTC	CASSSGLGETQYF
.	TRBV5-1	TRBD1	TRBJ2-7	TGCGCCAGCAGCTCGACAGGGAATATCTACGAGCAGTACTTC	CASSSTGNIYEQYF
many	TRBV19	.	TRBJ1-1	TGTGCCAGTAGTATGGGGGGCAGCTTCGTAGCTGAAGCTTTCTTT	CASSMGGSFVAEAFF
.	TRBV15	.	TRBJ2-7	TGTGCCACCAGCAGAGATTCAGGTCCTGTCTACGAGCAGTACTTC	CATSRDSGPVYEQYF
.	TRBV5-4	TRBD1	TRBJ2-5	TGTGCCAGCAGCTTGGGACAGGGGGTCGAGGAGACCCAGTACTTC	CASSLGQGVEETQYF
many	TRBV7-2	.	TRBJ2-5	TGTGCCAGCAGCAAAACCCGCGGACGGTTACAAGAGACCCAGTACTTC	CASSKTRGRLQETQYF
.	TRBV29-1	.	TRBJ1-4	TGCAGTGCCTCACTAGGGGCTAATGAAAAACTGTTTTTT	CSASLGANEKLFF
.	TRBV7-2	.	TRBJ1-6	TGTGCCAGCAGCTTCCCCAATTCACCCCTCCACTTT	CASSFPNSPLHF
.	TRBV15	TRBD1	TRBJ2-1	TGTGCCACCAGCCGATGGACAGGGGGCAATGAGCAGTTCTTC	CATSRWTGGNEQFF
many	TRBV29-1	.	TRBJ2-3	TGCAGCGTTGATCTTAAGCGGGGCACAGATACGCAGTATTTT	CSVDLKRGTDTQYF
.	TRBV29-1	TRBD1	TRBJ2-7	TGCAGCGTTGAACGCTCCGAACAGGGGCCCCTCTACGAGCAGTACTTC	CSVERSEQGPLYEQYF
.	TRBV27	.	TRBJ1-4	TGTGCCAGCAGTTTTAGTCCCCGCCCCGGTGAAAAACTGTTTTTT	CASSFSPRPGEKLFF
.	TRBV20-1	TRBD2	TRBJ2-3	TGCAGTGCTAGTGAGGGGACTAGCGGGGGCACAGATACGCAGTATTTT	CSASEGTSGGTDTQYF
few	TRBV7-2	.	TRBJ2-7	TGTGCCAGCAGCTCTTACGGGATCTACGAGCAGTACTTC	CASSSYGIYEQYF
once	TRBV20-1	.	TRBJ1-1	TGCAGTGCTAGAGATTGGATTGGAACTGAAGCTTTCTTT	CSARDWIGTEAFF
many	TRBV5-1	.	TRBJ1-6	TGCGCCAGCCCCCCCGGTGGGACCTATAATTCACCCCTCCACTTT	CASPPGGTYNSPLHF
.	TRBV19	TRBD1	TRBJ1-1	TGTGCCAGTGCGACAGGGGCCACTGAAGCTTTCTTT	CASATGATEAFF
.	TRBV27	.	TRBJ1-5	TGTGCCAGCAGTTGGGCACGGGGGAATCAGCCCCAGCATTTT	CASSWARGNQPQHF
few	TRBV10-3	TRBD2	TRBJ2-7	TGTGCCATCAAATCCTCCCTAGCGGGGGGCACCTACGAGCAGTACTTC	CAIKSSLAGGTYEQYF
.	TRBV19	.	TRBJ1-5	TGTGCCAGTACCGAACTTGGAGGGTATAGCAATCAGCCCCAGCATTTT	CASTELGGYSNQPQHF
few	TRBV10-2	TRBD1	TRBJ1-2	TGCGCCAGCAGTGAACAGGGGGCCTTTGGCTACACCTTC	CASSEQGAFGYTF
.	TRBV4-2	.	TRBJ2-6	TGTGCCAGCAGCCAAGATGGCTCTGGGGCCAACGTCCTGACTTTC	CASSQDGSGANVLTF
.	TRBV2	.	TRBJ2-2	TGTGCCAGCAAGAGGGGACACACCGGGGAGCTGTTTTTT	CASKRGHTGELFF
once	TRBV2	.	TRBJ1-4	TGTGCCACCGAGATAGCAACTAATGAAAAACTGTTTTTT	CATEIATNEKLFF
.	TRBV20-1	.	TRBJ1-2	TGCAGTGCTAGAGATTCTAGGGCAGGGAACTATGGCTACACCTTC	CSARDSRAGNYGYTF
.	TRBV7-9	.	TRBJ2-7	TGTGCCAGCAGCTTCGACATTCTAACTGAGCAGTACTTC	CASSFDILTEQYF
many	TRBV27	TRBD1	TRBJ2-7	TGTGCCAGCAGTGTTACACAGGGGTTGGGGTACGAGCAGTACTTC	CASSVTQGLGYEQYF